This T cell receptor (beta chain) was captured in a study of T cell clonotyping in hematopoietic cell transplantation. Across the study: Recipients' pretransplant samples followed cytoreduction.

General study results and limits: At the given depth, recipient repertoires were over 95% de novo clonotypes. After transplant, recipient diversity fell while pathologically expanded clonotypes grew through day 180. CD4 and CD8 repertoire contributions could not be separated without sorting.

Stated time point: recipient sample about 28 days before transplant, after cytoreduction. TCRdb's table, derived via immunoSEQ multiplex PCR, lists solely in-frame clones and lacks some. The data contain tens of thousands of clones, 85% to 95% of them seen just once; the ten biggest clones take up around 1.6%. In regard to this clone: As yet, its antigen is unknown.

This CDR3 is built from 12 residues. Germline V gives CDR1 MGHDK, CDR2 SYGVNS. J gave up 7 bases and V 3 bases, and 2 bases lay outside the gene matches. The V gene is TRBV25-1, the J gene TRBJ1-1; 7 bases align to TRBD1. The sample here was peripheral blood mononuclear cells, taken before stem cell transplant. This sequence originates from a man between 35 and 55 years old with chronic myeloid leukemia. Some clones in this sample may be carry-over from other donors' samples. The CDR3 spells CASSDQGVEAFF. Written as DNA, the CDR3 is TGTGCCAGCAGTGACCAGGGGGTTGAAGCTTTCTTT. The complete variable domain, with remaining parts taken from reference TRBV25-1 and TRBJ1-1, reads EADIYQTPRYLVIGTGKKITLECSQTMGHDKMYWYQQDPGMELHLIHYSYGVNSTEKGDLSSESTVSRIRTEHFPLTLESARPSHTSQYLCASSDQGVEAFFGQGTRLTVV.